Below are 11 T cell receptor beta chains sequenced from a single sample in a study of blood T cell repertoires in COVID-19. Clones were read by immunoSEQ multiplex PCR, and TCRdb kept only the in-frame ones, dropping some. The profile shows approximately 300,000 clones, 89% of them singletons. The specimen was peripheral blood. All receptors derive from a man between 18 and 35 years old who had recovered from COVID-19.

The V and J genes are TRBV1 and TRBJ2-1; no check of the table's D call, TRBD1, against the DNA was made. TRBV1 is a pseudogene locus. The CDR3 contains 18 residues. The CDR3 bases are TGCACCAGCAGCCAAGGAGGGAGAGGGGGCGGGTCCTACAATGAGCAGTTCTTC. Protein product: CTSSQGGRGGGSYNEQFF.

V is TRBV25-1 and J is TRBJ2-3; D ambiguous. CDR3 length: 15 amino acids. Trimming removed 1 base at V and 4 bases at J, with 12 bases between. Germline CDR1 is MGHDK and CDR2 is SYGVNS. The CDR3 here is CASSESTRSADTQYF. In DNA form, the CDR3 reads TGTGCCAGCAGTGAATCAACCCGGAGTGCAGATACGCAGTATTTT.

The chain recombines TRBV7-2 with TRBJ2-1; D may be TRBD2 (5 bases). The CDR3 runs to 18 residues. The germline V and J ends were trimmed by 1 base and 10 bases, with 26 bases remaining between them. Germline values: CDR1 SGHTA, CDR2 FQGNSA. The CDR3 spells CASSLVSVVLTGSREQFF. CDR3 coding DNA: TGTGCCAGCAGCTTAGTTTCCGTGGTCCTTACGGGATCAAGGGAGCAGTTCTTC.

With respect to this clone: An end of the junction does not agree with germline; a read error may underlie this. The rearrangement uses TRBV11-2 and TRBJ1-2, with TRBD1 identical over 11 bases. CDR1 is SGHAT and CDR2 is FQNNGV in the germline V gene. This CDR3 is built from 14 residues. The chain's CDR3 is CASSFTGTGGGSTF. CDR3 in DNA: TGTGCCAGCAGCTTCACCGGGACAGGGGGGGGCTCCACCTTC.

This clone was seen just once. The rearrangement joins TRBV10-3 to TRBJ1-2; 11 nucleotides match TRBD1. In germline, CDR1 is ENHRY, CDR2 SYGVKD. There are 13 residues in the CDR3. Trimming at V came to 11 bases and at J to 4 bases, leaving 6 bases not matched to a gene. The DNA of the CDR3 is TGTGCCCACGGACAGGGGGCTGGCTATGGCTACACCTTC. Its protein is CAHGQGAGYGYTF.

The rearrangement links TRBV4-1 to TRBJ1-4, with a tentative D call TRBD1 (5 bases). The V gene lost 1 base and the J gene lost 8 bases, with 11 bases spanning the gap. This CDR3 is built from 14 residues. CDR1 is MGHRA and CDR2 is YSYEKL in the germline V gene. The CDR3 spells CASSQGAGLEKLFF. CDR3 coding DNA: TGCGCCAGCAGCCAAGGGGCAGGGCTGGAAAAACTGTTTTTT.

The chain recombines TRBV5-1 with TRBJ1-1, with D unclear. Per the germline V gene, CDR1 is SGHRS and CDR2 is YFSETQ. V was clipped by 7 bases and J by 3 bases, with 7 bases between them. This CDR3 is 11 amino acids long. CDR3 DNA sequence: TGCGCCAGCCGAGGAGACACTGAAGCTTTCTTT. Translating gives CASRGDTEAFF.

The chain links TRBV6-5 to TRBJ1-4, with 10 bases lining up with TRBD1. Germline CDR1 reads MNHEY; CDR2 reads SVGAGI. The V gene end was trimmed by 6 bases and the J gene end by 8 bases; junction bases not matched to a gene: 9. The CDR3 runs to 15 residues. CDR3 loop: CASRPGQGTPEKLFF. The CDR3 bases are TGTGCCAGCAGACCGGGACAGGGGACCCCCGAAAAACTGTTTTTT.

This rearrangement joins TRBV15 to TRBJ2-5; 10 bases fit TRBD2. The CDR3 contains 15 residues. With V trimmed by 3 bases and J by 5 bases, 6 bases remained unmatched. CDR1 LNHNV and CDR2 YYDKDF come from the germline V gene (reference sequence). Here the CDR3 reads CATSSEPSGSETQYF. The CDR3 nucleotides read TGTGCCACCAGCAGTGAACCTAGCGGGAGTGAGACCCAGTACTTC.

This rearrangement joins TRBV19 to TRBJ1-1; 9 bases agree with TRBD1. CDR3 size: 17 residues. Trimming removed 3 bases from V and 0 bases from J; junction bases left unmatched: 8. Looked up from germline, CDR1 is LNHDA and CDR2 is SQIVND (reference sequence). CDR3 nucleotide sequence: TGTGCCAGTAGTATCGGGGCGACAGGGGGTATGAACACTGAAGCTTTCTTT. The encoded protein is CASSIGATGGMNTEAFF.

The V gene is TRBV5-5, the J gene TRBJ2-3; D unclear. Trimming took off 0 bases at V and 2 bases at J, with 13 bases between the two ends. Germline CDR1 and CDR2: SGHKS and YYEKEE (reference sequence). The CDR3 runs 16 residues. CDR3 protein: CASSLVPTILTDTQYF. The CDR3 nucleotides read TGTGCCAGCAGCTTGGTCCCCACAATCCTCACAGATACGCAGTATTTT.